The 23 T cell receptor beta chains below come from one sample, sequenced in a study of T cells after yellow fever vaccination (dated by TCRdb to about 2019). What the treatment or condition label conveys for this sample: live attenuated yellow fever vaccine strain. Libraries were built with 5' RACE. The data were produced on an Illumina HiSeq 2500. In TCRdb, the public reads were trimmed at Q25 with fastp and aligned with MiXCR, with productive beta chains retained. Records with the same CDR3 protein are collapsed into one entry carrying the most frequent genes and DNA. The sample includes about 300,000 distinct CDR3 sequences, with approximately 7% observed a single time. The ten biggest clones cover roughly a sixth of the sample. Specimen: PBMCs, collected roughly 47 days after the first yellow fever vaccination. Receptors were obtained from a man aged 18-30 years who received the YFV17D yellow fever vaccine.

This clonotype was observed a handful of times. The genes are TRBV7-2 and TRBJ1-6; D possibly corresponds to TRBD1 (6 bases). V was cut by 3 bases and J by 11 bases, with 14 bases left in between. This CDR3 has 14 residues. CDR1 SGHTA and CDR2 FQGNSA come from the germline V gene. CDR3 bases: TGTGCCAGCAGCTTTTCAGGGGACGGAGCACCCCTCCACTTT. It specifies CASSFSGDGAPLHF.

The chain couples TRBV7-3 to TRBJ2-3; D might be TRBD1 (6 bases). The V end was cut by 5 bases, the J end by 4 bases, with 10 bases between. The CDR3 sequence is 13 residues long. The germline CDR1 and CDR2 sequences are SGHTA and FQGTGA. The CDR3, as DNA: TGTGCCAGCAGCACCCGACAGGCAGATACGCAGTATTTT. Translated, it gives CASSTRQADTQYF.

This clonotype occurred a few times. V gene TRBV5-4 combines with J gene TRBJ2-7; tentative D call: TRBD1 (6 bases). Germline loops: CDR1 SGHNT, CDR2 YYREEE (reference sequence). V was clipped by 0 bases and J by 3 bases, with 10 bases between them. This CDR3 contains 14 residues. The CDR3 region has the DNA TGTGCCAGCAGCTTGGGGACAGATTACTACGAGCAGTACTTC. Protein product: CASSLGTDYYEQYF.

CDR3: CASSGVDRYGYTF. The CDR3 nucleotides read TGTGCCAGCAGTGGGGTTGACAGATATGGCTACACCTTC. The chain uses TRBV28 and TRBJ1-2; D may be TRBD1 (5 bases). The germline V gene has CDR1 MDHEN and CDR2 SYDVKM. V was shortened by 5 bases and J by 5 bases, with 12 bases between the two germline ends. This CDR3 has 13 amino acids.

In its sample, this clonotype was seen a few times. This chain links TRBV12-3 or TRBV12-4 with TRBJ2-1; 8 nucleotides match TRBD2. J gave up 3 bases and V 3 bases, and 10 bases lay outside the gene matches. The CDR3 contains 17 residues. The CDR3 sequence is CASSLRGGGPVYNEQFF. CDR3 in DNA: TGTGCCAGCAGTTTGCGGGGCGGGGGGCCCGTCTACAATGAGCAGTTCTTC.

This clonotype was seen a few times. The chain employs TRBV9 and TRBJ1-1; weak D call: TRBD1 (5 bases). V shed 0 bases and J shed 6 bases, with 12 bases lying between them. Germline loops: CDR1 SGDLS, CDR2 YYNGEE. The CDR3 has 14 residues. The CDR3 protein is CASSVGGGTAEAFF. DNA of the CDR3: TGTGCCAGCAGCGTAGGGGGGGGAACGGCTGAAGCTTTCTTT. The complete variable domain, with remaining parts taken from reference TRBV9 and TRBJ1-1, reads DSGVTQTPKHLITATGQRVTLRCSPRSGDLSVYWYQQSLDQGLQFLIQYYNGEERAKGNILERFSAQQFPDLHSELNLSSLELGDSALYFCASSVGGGTAEAFFGQGTRLTVV.

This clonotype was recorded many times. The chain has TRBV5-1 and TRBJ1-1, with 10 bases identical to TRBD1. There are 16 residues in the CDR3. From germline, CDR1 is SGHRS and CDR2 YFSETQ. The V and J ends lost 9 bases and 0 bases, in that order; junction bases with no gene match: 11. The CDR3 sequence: CATSTGGFTMNTEAFF. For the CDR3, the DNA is TGCGCCACCTCGACAGGGGGCTTCACCATGAACACTGAAGCTTTCTTT.

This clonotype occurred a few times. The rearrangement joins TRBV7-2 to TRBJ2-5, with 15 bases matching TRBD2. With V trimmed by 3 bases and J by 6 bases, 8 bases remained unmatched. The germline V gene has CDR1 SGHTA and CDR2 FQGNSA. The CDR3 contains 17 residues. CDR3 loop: CASSLGLAGGAGKTQYF. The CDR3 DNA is TGTGCCAGCAGCTTGGGACTAGCGGGGGGTGCAGGAAAGACCCAGTACTTC.

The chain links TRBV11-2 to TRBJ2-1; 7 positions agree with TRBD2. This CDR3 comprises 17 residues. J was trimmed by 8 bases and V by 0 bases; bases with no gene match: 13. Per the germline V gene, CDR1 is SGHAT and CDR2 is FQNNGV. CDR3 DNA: TGTGCCAGCAGCTTAGATCGGGGAGGGGTATCTGTCGATGAGCAGTTCTTC. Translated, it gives CASSLDRGGVSVDEQFF. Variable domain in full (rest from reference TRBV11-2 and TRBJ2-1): EAGVAQSPRYKIIEKRQSVAFWCNPISGHATLYWYQQILGQGPKLLIQFQNNGVVDDSQLPKDRFSAERLKGVDSTLKIQPAKLEDSAVYLCASSLDRGGVSVDEQFFGPGTRLTVL.

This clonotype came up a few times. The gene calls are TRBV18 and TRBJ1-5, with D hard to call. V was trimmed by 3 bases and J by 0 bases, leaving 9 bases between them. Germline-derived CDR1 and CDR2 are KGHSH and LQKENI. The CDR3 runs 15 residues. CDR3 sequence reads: CASSPAVSSNQPQHF. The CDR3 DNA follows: TGTGCCAGCTCACCGGCGGTGTCTAGCAATCAGCCCCAGCATTTT.

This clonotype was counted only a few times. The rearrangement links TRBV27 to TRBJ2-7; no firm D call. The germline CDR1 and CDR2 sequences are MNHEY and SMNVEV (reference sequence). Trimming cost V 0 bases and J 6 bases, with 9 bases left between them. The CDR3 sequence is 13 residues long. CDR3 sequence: CASSLSAAGEQYF. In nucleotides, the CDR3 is TGTGCCAGCAGTTTATCCGCGGCAGGCGAGCAGTACTTC.

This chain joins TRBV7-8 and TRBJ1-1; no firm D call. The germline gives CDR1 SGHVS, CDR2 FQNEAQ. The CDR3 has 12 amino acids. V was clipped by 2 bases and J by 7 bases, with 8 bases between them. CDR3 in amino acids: CASSLPQIEAFF. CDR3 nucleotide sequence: TGTGCCAGCAGCTTACCGCAGATTGAAGCTTTCTTT.

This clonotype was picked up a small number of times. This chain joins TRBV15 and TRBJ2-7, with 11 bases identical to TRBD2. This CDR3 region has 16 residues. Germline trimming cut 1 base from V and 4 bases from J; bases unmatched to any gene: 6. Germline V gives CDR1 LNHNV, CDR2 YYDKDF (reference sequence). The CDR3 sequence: CATSRGLAGPSYEQYF. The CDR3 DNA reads TGTGCCACCAGCAGAGGACTAGCGGGGCCATCGTACGAGCAGTACTTC.

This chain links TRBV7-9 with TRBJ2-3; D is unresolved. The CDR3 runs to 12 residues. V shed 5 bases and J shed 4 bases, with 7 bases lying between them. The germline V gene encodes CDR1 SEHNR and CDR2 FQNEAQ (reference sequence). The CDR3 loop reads CASSREADTQYF. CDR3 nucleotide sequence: TGTGCCAGCAGCCGCGAGGCAGATACGCAGTATTTT.

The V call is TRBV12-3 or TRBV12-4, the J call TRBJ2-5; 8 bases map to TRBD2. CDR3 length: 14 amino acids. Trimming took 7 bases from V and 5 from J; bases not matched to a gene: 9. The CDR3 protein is CASTDHGGEETQYF. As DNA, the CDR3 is TGTGCCAGCACCGACCACGGGGGGGAGGAGACCCAGTACTTC.

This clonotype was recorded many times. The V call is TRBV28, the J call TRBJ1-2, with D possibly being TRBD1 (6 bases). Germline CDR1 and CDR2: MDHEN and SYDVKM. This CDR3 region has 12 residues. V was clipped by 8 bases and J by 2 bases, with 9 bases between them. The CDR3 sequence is CASEDRNYGYTF. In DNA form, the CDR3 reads TGTGCCAGCGAAGACAGGAACTATGGCTACACCTTC.

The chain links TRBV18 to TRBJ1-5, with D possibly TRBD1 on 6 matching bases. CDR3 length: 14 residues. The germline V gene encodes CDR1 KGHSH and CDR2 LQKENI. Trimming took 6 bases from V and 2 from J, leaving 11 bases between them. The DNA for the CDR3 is TGTGCCAGCTCCGAGGGGGTGGGCAATCAGCCCCAGCATTTT. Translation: CASSEGVGNQPQHF.

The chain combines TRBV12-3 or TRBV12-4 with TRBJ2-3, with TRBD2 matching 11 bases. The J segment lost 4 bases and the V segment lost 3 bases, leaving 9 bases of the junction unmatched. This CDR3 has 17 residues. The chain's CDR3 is CASSLVAGGPIADTQYF. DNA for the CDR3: TGTGCCAGCAGTTTGGTAGCGGGGGGGCCGATAGCAGATACGCAGTATTTT.

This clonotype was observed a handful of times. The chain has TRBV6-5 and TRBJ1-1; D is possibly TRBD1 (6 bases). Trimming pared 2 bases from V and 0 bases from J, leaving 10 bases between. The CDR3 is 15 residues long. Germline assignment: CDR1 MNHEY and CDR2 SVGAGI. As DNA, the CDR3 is TGTGCCAGCAGTTACAGGGGGACACTGAACACTGAAGCTTTCTTT. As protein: CASSYRGTLNTEAFF.

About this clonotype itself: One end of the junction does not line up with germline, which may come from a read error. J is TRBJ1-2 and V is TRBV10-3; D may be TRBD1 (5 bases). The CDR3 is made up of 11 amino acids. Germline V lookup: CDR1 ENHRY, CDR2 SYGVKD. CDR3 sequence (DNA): TGTGCCATCAGCGAGGGGCAGACAGCTAACTTC. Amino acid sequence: CAISEGQTANF.

The CDR3 reads CASSPTREYQHGYTF. CDR3 coding DNA: TGTGCCAGCTCACCGACCCGAGAGTACCAACATGGCTACACCTTC. The chain carries TRBV18 and TRBJ1-2; no definite D call. The CDR3 spans 15 residues. Germline CDR1 KGHSH, CDR2 LQKENI. The germline V and J ends were trimmed by 3 bases and 6 bases, with 17 bases remaining between them.

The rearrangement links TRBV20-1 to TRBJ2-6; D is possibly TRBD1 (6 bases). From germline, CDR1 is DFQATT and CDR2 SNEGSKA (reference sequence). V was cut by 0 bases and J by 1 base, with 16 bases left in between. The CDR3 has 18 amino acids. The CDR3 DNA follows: TGCAGTGCTAGAGAAGACCCTCTAACAGGGTCTGGGGCCAACGTCCTGACTTTC. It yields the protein CSAREDPLTGSGANVLTF.

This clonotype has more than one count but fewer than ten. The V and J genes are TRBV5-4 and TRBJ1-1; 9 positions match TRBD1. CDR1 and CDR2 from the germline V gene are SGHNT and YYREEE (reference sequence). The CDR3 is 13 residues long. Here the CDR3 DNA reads TGTGCTACAGGGGGCGTTGGGAACACTGAAGCTTTCTTT. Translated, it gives CATGGVGNTEAFF.